This entry features one T cell receptor (beta chain) sequence. Its antigen is as yet unknown. RNA was isolated and reverse transcribed to cDNA, the sequencing template. Using immunoSEQ multiplex PCR, the repertoire was profiled, and TCRdb retains in-frame clones only, with some absent. The data contain 110,000 or so clones, about three fifths of them singletons. Treatment denoted: oral pan-JAK inhibitor, 5-10 mg twice daily. From alopecia areata patients, lesional scalp punch biopsies and peripheral blood were collected. The data were taken from a study of CD8+ T cells in alopecia areata. Notes on the study in general: Scalp clonality decreased significantly with tofacitinib, and so did expanded CD8+ clones among the top 100.

The clonotype originates from a human donor with alopecia areata. Material: CD8+ T cells sorted from blood, obtained at week 4, from a patient treated with tofacitinib.

The DNA of the CDR3 is TGCAGCGTTGGCCCCGGGACAGAGGTGGCCAATGAGCAGTTCTTC. The encoded protein is CSVGPGTEVANEQFF. The chain uses TRBV29-1 and TRBJ2-1, with 7 bases fitting TRBD1. Germline V gene sequence: CDR1 SQVTM, CDR2 ANQGSEA. The junction had 12 bases not matched to a gene; V was cut back by 4 bases and J by 6 bases. The CDR3 runs to 15 residues.